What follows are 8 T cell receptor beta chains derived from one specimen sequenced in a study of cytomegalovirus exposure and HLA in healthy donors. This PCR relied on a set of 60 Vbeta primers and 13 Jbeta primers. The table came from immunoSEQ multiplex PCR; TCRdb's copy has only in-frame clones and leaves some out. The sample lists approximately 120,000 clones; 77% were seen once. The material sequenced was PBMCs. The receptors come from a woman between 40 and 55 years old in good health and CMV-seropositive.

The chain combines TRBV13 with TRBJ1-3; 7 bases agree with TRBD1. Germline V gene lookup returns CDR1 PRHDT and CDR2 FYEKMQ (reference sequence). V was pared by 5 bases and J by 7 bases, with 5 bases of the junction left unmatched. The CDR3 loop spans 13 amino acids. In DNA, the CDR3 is TGTGCCAGCAGCCTTGGACAGGCCAACACCATATATTTT. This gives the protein CASSLGQANTIYF.

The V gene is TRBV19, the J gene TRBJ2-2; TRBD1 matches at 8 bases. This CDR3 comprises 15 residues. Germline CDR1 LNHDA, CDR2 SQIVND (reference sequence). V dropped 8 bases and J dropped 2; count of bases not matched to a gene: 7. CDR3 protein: CASLDRDRNTGELFF. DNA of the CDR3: TGTGCCAGTCTGGACAGGGACCGAAACACCGGGGAGCTGTTTTTT.

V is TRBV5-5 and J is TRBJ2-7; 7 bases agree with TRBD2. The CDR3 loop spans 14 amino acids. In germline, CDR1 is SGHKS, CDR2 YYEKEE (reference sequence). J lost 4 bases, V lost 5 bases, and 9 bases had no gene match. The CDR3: CASSTTSPLYEQYF. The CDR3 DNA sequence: TGTGCCAGCAGTACGACTAGCCCCCTTTACGAGCAGTACTTC.

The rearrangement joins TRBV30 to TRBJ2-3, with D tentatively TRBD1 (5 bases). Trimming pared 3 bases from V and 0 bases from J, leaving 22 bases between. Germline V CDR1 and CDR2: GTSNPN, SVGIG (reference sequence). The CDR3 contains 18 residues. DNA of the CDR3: TGTGCCTGGAGGCAATGGGGTTTGGGGCTAGAGAGCACAGATACGCAGTATTTT. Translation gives CAWRQWGLGLESTDTQYF.

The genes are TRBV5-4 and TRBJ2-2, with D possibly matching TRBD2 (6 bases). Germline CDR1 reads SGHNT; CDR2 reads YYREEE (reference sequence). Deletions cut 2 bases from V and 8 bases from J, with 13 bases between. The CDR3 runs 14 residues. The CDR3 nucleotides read TGTGCCAGCAGCTTTCTCTTGGGGGGTGGGGAGCTGTTTTTT. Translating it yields CASSFLLGGGELFF. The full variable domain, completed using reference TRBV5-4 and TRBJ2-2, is ETGVTQSPTHLIKTRGQQVTLRCSSQSGHNTVSWYQQALGQGPQFIFQYYREEENGRGNFPPRFSGLQFPNYSSELNVNALELDDSALYLCASSFLLGGGELFFGEGSRLTVL.

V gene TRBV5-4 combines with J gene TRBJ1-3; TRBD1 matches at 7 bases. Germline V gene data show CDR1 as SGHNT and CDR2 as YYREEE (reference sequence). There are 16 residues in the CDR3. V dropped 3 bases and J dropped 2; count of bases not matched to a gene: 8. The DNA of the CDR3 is TGTGCCAGCAGCTACCATGGACAGGTCCCTGGAAACACCATATATTTT. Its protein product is CASSYHGQVPGNTIYF.

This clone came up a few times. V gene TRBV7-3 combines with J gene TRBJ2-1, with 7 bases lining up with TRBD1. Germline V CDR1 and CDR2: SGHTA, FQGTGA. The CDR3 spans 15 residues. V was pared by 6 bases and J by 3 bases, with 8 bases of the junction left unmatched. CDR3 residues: CASSLAGDSYNEQFF. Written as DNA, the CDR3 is TGTGCCAGCAGTCTGGCAGGGGACAGCTACAATGAGCAGTTCTTC.

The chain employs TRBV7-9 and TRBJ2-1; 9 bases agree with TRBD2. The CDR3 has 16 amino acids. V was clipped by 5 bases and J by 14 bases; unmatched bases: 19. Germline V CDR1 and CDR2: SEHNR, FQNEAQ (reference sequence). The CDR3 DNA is TGTGCCAGCAGCGTCGACAGGGAATTTCGGGCTAGCGGGAAGTTCTTC. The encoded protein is CASSVDREFRASGKFF.